Described below is a single T cell receptor beta chain sequence and its context. The data were taken from a study of blood T cells in healthy people across ages. This CDR3 spans 13 amino acids. Germline V CDR1 and CDR2: SQVTM, ANQGSEA. V gave up 5 bases and J gave up 1 base, with 12 bases separating them. A sample-barcoded 5' primer and a J-beta primer mix were used in a second PCR of about 7 to 11 cycles. Per sample, CDR3-containing paired-end reads numbered at least 2.5 million. TCRdb itself ran the 5' RACE reads through MiXCR, one entry per CDR3 protein. The table shows approximately 780,000 distinct CDR3 sequences, with roughly 26% occurring only once. In addition, the sample was reused for a study of T cells of mothers and their children.

Sequences were obtained from blood. This chain connects TRBV29-1 to TRBJ2-7, with D perhaps matching TRBD1 (6 bases). The sequence came from a boy younger than 18 in good health. The CDR3 DNA reads as TGCAGCGTTCTTGAGGGGGATTCCTACGAGCAGTACTTC. It is translated as CSVLEGDSYEQYF.